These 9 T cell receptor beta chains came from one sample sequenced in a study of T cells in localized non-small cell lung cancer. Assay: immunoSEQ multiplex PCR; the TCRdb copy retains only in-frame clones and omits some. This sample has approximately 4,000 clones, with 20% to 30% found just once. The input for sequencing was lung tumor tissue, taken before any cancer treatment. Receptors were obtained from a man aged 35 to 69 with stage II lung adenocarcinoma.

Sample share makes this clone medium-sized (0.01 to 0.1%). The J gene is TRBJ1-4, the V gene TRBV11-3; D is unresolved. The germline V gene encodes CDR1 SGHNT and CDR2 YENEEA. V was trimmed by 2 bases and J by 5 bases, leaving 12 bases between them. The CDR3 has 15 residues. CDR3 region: CASSLLGSLNEKLFF. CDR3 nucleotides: TGTGCCAGCAGCTTATTGGGGAGCTTAAATGAAAAACTGTTTTTT.

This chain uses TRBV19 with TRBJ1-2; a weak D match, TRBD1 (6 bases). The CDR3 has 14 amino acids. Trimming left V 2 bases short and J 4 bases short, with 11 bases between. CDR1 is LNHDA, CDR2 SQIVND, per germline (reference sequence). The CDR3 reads CASSIRTDTYGYTF. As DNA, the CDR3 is TGTGCCAGTAGTATAAGGACAGATACCTATGGCTACACCTTC.

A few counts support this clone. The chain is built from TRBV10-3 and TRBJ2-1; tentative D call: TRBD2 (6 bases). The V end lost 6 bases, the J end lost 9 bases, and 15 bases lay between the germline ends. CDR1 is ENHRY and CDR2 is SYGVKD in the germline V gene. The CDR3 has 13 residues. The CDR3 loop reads CAIRRDSQAEQFF. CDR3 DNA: TGTGCCATCAGACGGGACTCCCAAGCTGAGCAGTTCTTC.

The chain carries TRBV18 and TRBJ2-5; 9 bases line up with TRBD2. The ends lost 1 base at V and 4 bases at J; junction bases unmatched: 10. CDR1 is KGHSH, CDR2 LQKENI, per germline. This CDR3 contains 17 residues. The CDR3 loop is CASSPLSASGDLETQYF. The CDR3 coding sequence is TGTGCCAGCTCACCACTCTCAGCTAGCGGGGATTTAGAGACCCAGTACTTC.

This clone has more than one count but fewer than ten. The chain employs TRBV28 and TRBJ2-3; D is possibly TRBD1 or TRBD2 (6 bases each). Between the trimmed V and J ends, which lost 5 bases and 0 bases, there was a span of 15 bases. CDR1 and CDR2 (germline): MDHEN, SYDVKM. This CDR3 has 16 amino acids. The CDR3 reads CASSGGGGGSTDTQYF. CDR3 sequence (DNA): TGTGCCAGCAGTGGGGGTGGAGGGGGTAGCACAGATACGCAGTATTTT.

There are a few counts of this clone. This chain's CDR3 is CASSLPDSRNSPLHF. CDR3 sequence (DNA): TGTGCCAGCTCACTTCCGGACTCAAGGAATTCACCCCTCCACTTT. J is TRBJ1-6 and V is TRBV18; D unresolved. This CDR3 comprises 15 residues. The V gene lost 4 bases and the J gene lost 7 bases, with 14 bases spanning the gap. Germline V gene data show CDR1 as KGHSH and CDR2 as LQKENI.

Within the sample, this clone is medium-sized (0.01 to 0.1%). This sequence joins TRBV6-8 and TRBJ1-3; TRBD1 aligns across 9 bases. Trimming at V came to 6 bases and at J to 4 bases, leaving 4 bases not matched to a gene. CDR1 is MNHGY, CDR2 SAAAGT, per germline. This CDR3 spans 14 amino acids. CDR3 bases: TGTGCCAGCAGCGCCGGGACAGGGGGAAACACCATATATTTT. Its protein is CASSAGTGGNTIYF.

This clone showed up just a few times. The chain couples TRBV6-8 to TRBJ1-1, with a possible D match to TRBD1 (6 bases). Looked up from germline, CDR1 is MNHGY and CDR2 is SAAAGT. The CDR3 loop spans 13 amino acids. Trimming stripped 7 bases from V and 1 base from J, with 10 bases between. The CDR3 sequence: CASTQGKNTEAFF. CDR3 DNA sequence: TGTGCCAGCACTCAGGGGAAGAACACTGAAGCTTTCTTT.

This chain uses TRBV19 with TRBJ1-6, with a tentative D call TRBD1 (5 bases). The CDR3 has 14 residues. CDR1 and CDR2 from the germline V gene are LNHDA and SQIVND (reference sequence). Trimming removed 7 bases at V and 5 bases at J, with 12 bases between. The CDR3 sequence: CASTPRQHNSPLHF. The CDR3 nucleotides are TGTGCCAGTACCCCCCGACAGCATAATTCACCCCTCCACTTT.